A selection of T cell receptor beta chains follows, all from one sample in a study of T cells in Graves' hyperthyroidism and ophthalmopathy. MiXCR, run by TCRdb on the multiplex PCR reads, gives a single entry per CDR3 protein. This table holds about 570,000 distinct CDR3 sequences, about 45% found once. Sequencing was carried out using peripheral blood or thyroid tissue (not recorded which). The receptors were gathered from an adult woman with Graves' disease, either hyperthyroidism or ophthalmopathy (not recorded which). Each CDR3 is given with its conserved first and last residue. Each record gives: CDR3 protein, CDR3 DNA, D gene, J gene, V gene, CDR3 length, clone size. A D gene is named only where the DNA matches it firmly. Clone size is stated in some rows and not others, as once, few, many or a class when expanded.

CDR3 protein: CSAEEGGTGWGGAQYF
CDR3 DNA: TGCAGCGCCGAGGAGGGAGGGACAGGTTGGGGTGGGGCCCAGTACTTC
D gene: NA
J gene: TRBJ2-5
V gene: TRBV29-1
CDR3 length: 16
clone size: NA

CDR3 protein: CASSFQGEANYGYTF
CDR3 DNA: TGCGCCAGCAGCTTCCAGGGGGAGGCTAACTATGGCTACACCTTC
D gene: TRBD1
J gene: TRBJ1-2
V gene: TRBV5-1
CDR3 length: 15
clone size: NA

CDR3 protein: CASSFESPNEKLFF
CDR3 DNA: TGTGCCAGCAGCTTTGAAAGCCCTAATGAAAAACTGTTTTTT
D gene: NA
J gene: TRBJ1-4
V gene: TRBV7-9
CDR3 length: 14
clone size: NA

CDR3 protein: CSVSPGTGGNSPLHF
CDR3 DNA: TGCAGCGTCTCACCCGGGACAGGGGGAAATTCACCCCTCCACTTT
D gene: TRBD1
J gene: TRBJ1-6
V gene: TRBV29-1
CDR3 length: 15
clone size: few

CDR3 protein: CAWSVWENEGSGELFF
CDR3 DNA: TGTGCCTGGAGTGTATGGGAAAATGAAGGCTCCGGGGAGCTGTTTTTT
D gene: NA
J gene: TRBJ2-2
V gene: TRBV30
CDR3 length: 16
clone size: many

CDR3 protein: CSVSTVGAFF
CDR3 DNA: TGCAGCGTTAGCACAGTAGGAGCTTTCTTT
D gene: NA
J gene: TRBJ1-1
V gene: TRBV29-1
CDR3 length: 10
clone size: few

CDR3 protein: CASSEGGAGYSYEQYF
CDR3 DNA: TGTGCCAGCAGTGAAGGGGGGGCGGGCTACTCCTACGAGCAGTACTTC
D gene: NA
J gene: TRBJ2-7
V gene: TRBV2
CDR3 length: 16
clone size: many

CDR3 protein: CASSSVGGASLYNEQFF
CDR3 DNA: TGTGCCAGCAGCTCCGTGGGCGGGGCGAGCCTTTACAATGAGCAGTTCTTC
D gene: NA
J gene: TRBJ2-1
V gene: TRBV7-9
CDR3 length: 17
clone size: NA

CDR3 protein: CASKQGFTEAFF
CDR3 DNA: TGTGCCAGCAAACAGGGCTTCACTGAAGCTTTCTTT
D gene: NA
J gene: TRBJ1-1
V gene: TRBV7-9
CDR3 length: 12
clone size: many

CDR3 protein: CASSLGATYGYTIYF
CDR3 DNA: TGTGCCAGCAGCTTAGGAGCAACCTATGGCTACACCATATATTTT
D gene: NA
J gene: TRBJ1-3
V gene: TRBV7-2
CDR3 length: 15
clone size: NA

CDR3 protein: CARQGLGQPQHF
CDR3 DNA: TGTGCCAGACAGGGGCTAGGACAGCCCCAGCATTTT
D gene: TRBD1
J gene: TRBJ1-5
V gene: TRBV2
CDR3 length: 12
clone size: NA

CDR3 protein: CSASRDYSYEQYF
CDR3 DNA: TGCAGTGCTAGCCGGGACTACTCCTACGAGCAGTACTTC
D gene: TRBD2
J gene: TRBJ2-7
V gene: TRBV20-1
CDR3 length: 13
clone size: once

CDR3 protein: CASNGDYTEAFF
CDR3 DNA: TGTGCCAGCAACGGCGACTACACTGAAGCTTTCTTT
D gene: NA
J gene: TRBJ1-1
V gene: TRBV2
CDR3 length: 12
clone size: many

CDR3 protein: CASSESNSNQPQHF
CDR3 DNA: TGCGCCAGCAGTGAGTCGAATAGCAATCAGCCCCAGCATTTT
D gene: NA
J gene: TRBJ1-5
V gene: TRBV10-2
CDR3 length: 14
clone size: many

CDR3 protein: CASSVGYGEQYF
CDR3 DNA: TGTGCCAGCAGCGTAGGGTATGGTGAGCAGTACTTC
D gene: NA
J gene: TRBJ2-7
V gene: TRBV9
CDR3 length: 12
clone size: few

CDR3 protein: CASSFDGLSYEQPQHF
CDR3 DNA: TGCGCCAGCAGCTTCGATGGACTGAGCTACGAGCAGCCCCAGCATTTT
D gene: NA
J gene: TRBJ1-5
V gene: TRBV5-1
CDR3 length: 16
clone size: NA

CDR3 protein: CASSELAGSIYEQYF
CDR3 DNA: TGTGCCAGCAGTGAACTAGCGGGATCAATCTACGAGCAGTACTTC
D gene: TRBD2
J gene: TRBJ2-7
V gene: TRBV2
CDR3 length: 15
clone size: many

CDR3 protein: CAISAPDGGGQETQYF
CDR3 DNA: TGTGCCATCAGTGCACCTGACGGGGGAGGACAAGAGACCCAGTACTTT
D gene: NA
J gene: TRBJ2-5
V gene: TRBV2
CDR3 length: 16
clone size: NA

CDR3 protein: CASSVVGGNTEAFF
CDR3 DNA: TGTGCCAGCAGCGTAGTCGGGGGGAACACTGAAGCTTTCTTT
D gene: NA
J gene: TRBJ1-1
V gene: TRBV9
CDR3 length: 14
clone size: many

CDR3 protein: CSVGTDPTDTQYF
CDR3 DNA: TGCAGCGTCGGGACAGACCCCACAGATACGCAGTATTTT
D gene: TRBD1
J gene: TRBJ2-3
V gene: TRBV29-1
CDR3 length: 13
clone size: NA

CDR3 protein: CASTYICSLRRTVSYEQYF
CDR3 DNA: TGTGCCAGCACCTACATATGCAGTCTTCGCCGGACAGTTTCCTACGAGCAGTACTTC
D gene: NA
J gene: TRBJ2-7
V gene: TRBV7-2
CDR3 length: 19
clone size: NA

CDR3 protein: CASSLFLGRAETQYF
CDR3 DNA: TGTGCCAGCAGCTTATTCCTGGGCAGGGCCGAGACCCAGTACTTC
D gene: NA
J gene: TRBJ2-5
V gene: TRBV11-2
CDR3 length: 15
clone size: once

CDR3 protein: CASSQGLAGGLDTQYF
CDR3 DNA: TGTGCTAGCAGCCAAGGACTAGCGGGAGGGTTAGATACGCAGTATTTT
D gene: TRBD2
J gene: TRBJ2-3
V gene: TRBV7-8
CDR3 length: 16
clone size: NA

CDR3 protein: CASSGGEGRSSYEQYF
CDR3 DNA: TGTGCCAGCAGCGGGGGGGAGGGGCGGAGCTCCTACGAGCAGTACTTC
D gene: TRBD2
J gene: TRBJ2-7
V gene: TRBV5-6
CDR3 length: 16
clone size: NA